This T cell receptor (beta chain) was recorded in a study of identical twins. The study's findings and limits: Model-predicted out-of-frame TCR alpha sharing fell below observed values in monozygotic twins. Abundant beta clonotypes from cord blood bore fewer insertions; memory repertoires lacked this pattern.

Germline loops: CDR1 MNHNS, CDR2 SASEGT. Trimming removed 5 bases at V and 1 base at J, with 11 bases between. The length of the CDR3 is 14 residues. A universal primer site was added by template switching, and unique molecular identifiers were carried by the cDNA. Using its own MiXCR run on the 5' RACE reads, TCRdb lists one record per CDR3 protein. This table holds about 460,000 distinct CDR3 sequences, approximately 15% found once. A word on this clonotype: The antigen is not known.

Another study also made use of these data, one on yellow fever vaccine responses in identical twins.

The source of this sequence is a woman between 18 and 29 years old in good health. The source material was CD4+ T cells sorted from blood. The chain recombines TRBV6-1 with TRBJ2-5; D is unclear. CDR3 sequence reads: CASSPGRIQETQYF. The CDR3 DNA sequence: TGTGCCAGCAGTCCCGGACGCATCCAAGAGACCCAGTACTTC.